This TCR beta chain was sequenced in a study of patients and donors after allogeneic stem cell transplantation. TCRdb re-analysed the RT-PCR reads in MiXCR, keeping a single row per CDR3 protein. The sample holds more than 850,000 distinct CDR3 sequences, about a sixth seen once. Trimming removed 1 base at V and 5 bases at J, with 15 bases between. CDR1 is SGHRS, CDR2 YFSETQ, per germline. The CDR3 contains 15 residues. The sequence was obtained from a human donor who was either an allogeneic HSCT recipient or a stem cell or donor lymphocyte infusion donor (not recorded which). It is not recorded whose cells these are; they may come from a transplant donor. Sequenced: blood, either unsorted or a sorted T cell fraction (not recorded which). The chain joins TRBV5-1 to TRBJ2-5; TRBD1 is a possible D gene (6 bases). CDR3 sequence reads: CASSLIGQSQETQYF. The CDR3 coding sequence is TGCGCCAGCAGCTTGATTGGACAGTCCCAGGAGACCCAGTACTTC.